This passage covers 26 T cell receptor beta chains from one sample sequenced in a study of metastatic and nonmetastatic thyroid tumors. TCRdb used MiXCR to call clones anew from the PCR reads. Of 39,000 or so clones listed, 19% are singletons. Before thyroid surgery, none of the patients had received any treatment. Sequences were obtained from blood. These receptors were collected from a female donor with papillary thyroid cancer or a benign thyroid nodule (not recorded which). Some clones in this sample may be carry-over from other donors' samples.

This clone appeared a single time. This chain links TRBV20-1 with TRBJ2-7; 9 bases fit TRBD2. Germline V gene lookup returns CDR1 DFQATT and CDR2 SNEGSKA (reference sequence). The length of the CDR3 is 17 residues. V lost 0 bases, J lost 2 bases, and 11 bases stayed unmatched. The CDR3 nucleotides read TGCAGTGCTAGAGATCGTTTTCGGGTAGCGGGAGCCTACGAGCAGTACTTC. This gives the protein CSARDRFRVAGAYEQYF.

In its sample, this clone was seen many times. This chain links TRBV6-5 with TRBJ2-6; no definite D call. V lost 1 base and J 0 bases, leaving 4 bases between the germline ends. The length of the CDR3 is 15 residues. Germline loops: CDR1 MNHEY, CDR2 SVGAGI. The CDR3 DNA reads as TGTGCCAGCAGTTACTTTTTCTCTGGGGCCAACGTCCTGACTTTC. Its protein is CASSYFFSGANVLTF.

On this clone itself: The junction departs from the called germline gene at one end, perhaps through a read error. CDR3 amino acids: CAISHVDFAGGDGELFF. The CDR3 nucleotides read TGCGCCATCAGCCACGTCGACTTCGCGGGGGGCGACGGGGAGCTGTTTTTT. V gene TRBV4-1 combines with J gene TRBJ2-2; 8 bases are a match to TRBD2. CDR3 length: 17 amino acids. Germline assignment: CDR1 MGHRA and CDR2 YSYEKL.

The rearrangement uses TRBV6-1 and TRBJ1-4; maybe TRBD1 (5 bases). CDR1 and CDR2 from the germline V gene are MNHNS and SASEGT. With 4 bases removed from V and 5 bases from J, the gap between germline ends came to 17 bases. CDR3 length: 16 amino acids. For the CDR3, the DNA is TGTGCCAGCAGTGTTCACATCGGGACGGGGAATGAAAAACTGTTTTTT. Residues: CASSVHIGTGNEKLFF.

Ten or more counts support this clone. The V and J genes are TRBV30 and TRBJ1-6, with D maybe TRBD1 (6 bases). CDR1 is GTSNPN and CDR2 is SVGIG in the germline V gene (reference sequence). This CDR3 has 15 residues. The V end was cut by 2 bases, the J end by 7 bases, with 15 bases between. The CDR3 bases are TGTGCCTGGAGTCTACAAGGGGGGACCAATTCACCCCTCCACTTT. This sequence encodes CAWSLQGGTNSPLHF.

The CDR3 is CASSRTRLETQYF. In nucleotides, the CDR3 is TGTGCCAGCAGCCGGACTAGACTGGAGACCCAGTACTTC. V usage is TRBV3-1 and J usage is TRBJ2-5, with 7 positions matching TRBD2. The V and J ends lost 4 bases and 5 bases, in that order; junction bases with no gene match: 4. This CDR3 has 13 amino acids. Germline V gene lookup returns CDR1 LGHDT and CDR2 YNNKEL (reference sequence).

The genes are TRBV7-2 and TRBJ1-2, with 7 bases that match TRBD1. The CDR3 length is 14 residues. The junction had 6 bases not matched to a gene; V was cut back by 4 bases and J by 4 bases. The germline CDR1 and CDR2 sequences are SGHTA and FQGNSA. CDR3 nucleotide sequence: TGTGCCAGCAGCTCGCAACAGGGGATCTATGGCTACACCTTC. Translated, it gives CASSSQQGIYGYTF. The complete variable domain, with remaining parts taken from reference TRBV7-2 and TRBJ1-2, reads GAGVSQSPSNKVTEKGKDVELRCDPISGHTALYWYRQSLGQGLEFLIYFQGNSAPDKSGLPSDRFSAERTGGSVSTLTIQRTQQEDSAVYLCASSSQQGIYGYTFGSGTRLTVV.

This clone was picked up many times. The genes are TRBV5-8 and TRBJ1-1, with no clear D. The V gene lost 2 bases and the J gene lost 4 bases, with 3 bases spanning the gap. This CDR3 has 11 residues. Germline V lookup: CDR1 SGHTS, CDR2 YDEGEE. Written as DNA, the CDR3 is TGTGCCAGCAGCTTTCTCACTGAAGCTTTCTTT. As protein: CASSFLTEAFF.

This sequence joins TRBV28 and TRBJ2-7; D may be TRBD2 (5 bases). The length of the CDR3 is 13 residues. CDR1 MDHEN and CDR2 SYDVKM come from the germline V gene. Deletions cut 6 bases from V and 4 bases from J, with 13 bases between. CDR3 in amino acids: CASSWGAKYEQYF. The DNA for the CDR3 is TGTGCCAGCAGCTGGGGAGCAAAGTACGAGCAGTACTTC. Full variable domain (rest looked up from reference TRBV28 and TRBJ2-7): DVKVTQSSRYLVKRTGEKVFLECVQDMDHENMFWYRQDPGLGLRLIYFSYDVKMKEKGDIPEGYSVSREKKERFSLILESASTNQTSMYLCASSWGAKYEQYFGPGTRLTVT.

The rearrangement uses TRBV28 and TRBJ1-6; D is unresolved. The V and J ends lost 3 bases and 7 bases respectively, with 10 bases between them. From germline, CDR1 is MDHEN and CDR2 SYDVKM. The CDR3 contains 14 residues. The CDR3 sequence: CASSLWGSNSPLHF. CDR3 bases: TGTGCCAGCAGTTTGTGGGGATCGAATTCACCCCTCCACTTT.

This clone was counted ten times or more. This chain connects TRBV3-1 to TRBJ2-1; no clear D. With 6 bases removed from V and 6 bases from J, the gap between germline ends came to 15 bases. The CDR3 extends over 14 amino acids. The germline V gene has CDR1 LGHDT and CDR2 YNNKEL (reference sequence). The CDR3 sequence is CASRPSNGGNEQFF. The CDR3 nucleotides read TGTGCCAGCAGGCCCAGCAATGGTGGCAATGAGCAGTTCTTC.

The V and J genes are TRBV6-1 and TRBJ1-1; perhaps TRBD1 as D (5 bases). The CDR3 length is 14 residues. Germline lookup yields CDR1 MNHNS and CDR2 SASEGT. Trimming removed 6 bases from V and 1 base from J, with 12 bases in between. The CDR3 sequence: CASRRDGGNTEAFF. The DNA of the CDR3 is TGTGCCAGCAGACGGGACGGAGGGAACACTGAAGCTTTCTTT.

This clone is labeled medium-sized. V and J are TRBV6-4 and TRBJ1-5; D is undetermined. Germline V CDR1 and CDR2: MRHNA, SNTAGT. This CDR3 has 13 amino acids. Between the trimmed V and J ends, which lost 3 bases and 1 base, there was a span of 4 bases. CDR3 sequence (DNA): TGTGCCAGCAGTGAAAGGAGCAATCAGCCCCAGCATTTT. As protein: CASSERSNQPQHF.

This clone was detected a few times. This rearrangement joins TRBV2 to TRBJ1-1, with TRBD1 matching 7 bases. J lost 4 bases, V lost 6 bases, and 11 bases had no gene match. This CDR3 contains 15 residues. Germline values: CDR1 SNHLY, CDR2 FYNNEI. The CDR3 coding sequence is TGTGCCAGCAGCGCAAACGACAGGGTGGGCACTGAAGCTTTCTTT. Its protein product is CASSANDRVGTEAFF. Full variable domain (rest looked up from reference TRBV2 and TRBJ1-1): EPEVTQTPSHQVTQMGQEVILRCVPISNHLYFYWYRQILGQKVEFLVSFYNNEISEKSEIFDDQFSVERPDGSNFTLKIRSTKLEDSAMYFCASSANDRVGTEAFFGQGTRLTVV.

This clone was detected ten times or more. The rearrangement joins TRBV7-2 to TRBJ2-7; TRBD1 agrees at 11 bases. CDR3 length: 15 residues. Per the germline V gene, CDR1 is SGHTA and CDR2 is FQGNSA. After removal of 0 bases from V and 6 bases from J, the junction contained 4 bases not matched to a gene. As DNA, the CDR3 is TGTGCCAGCAGCTTAGCACGGACAGGGGGCCTCGAGCAGTACTTC. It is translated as CASSLARTGGLEQYF.

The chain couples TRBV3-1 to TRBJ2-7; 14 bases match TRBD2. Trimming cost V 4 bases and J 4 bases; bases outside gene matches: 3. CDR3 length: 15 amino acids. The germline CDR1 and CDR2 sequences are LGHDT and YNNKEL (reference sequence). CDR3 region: CASSPGLAGAYEQYF. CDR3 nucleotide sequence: TGTGCCAGCAGCCCGGGACTAGCGGGGGCGTACGAGCAGTACTTC.

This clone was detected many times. CDR3 coding DNA: TGTGCCAGCAGCCAGGAGGTGGCAGATACGCAGTATTTT. Translation gives CASSQEVADTQYF. This sequence joins TRBV28 and TRBJ2-3, with D possibly matching TRBD2 (5 bases). The CDR3 extends over 13 amino acids. V was shortened by 6 bases and J by 4 bases, with 11 bases between the two germline ends. Germline CDR1 MDHEN, CDR2 SYDVKM.

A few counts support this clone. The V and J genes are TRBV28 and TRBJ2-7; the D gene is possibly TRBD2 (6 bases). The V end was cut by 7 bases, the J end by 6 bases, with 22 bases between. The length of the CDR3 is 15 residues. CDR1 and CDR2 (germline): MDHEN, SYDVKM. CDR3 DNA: TGTGCCAGCATCCCGGTCGACGGGAGTAAAGTCGAGCAGTACTTC. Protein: CASIPVDGSKVEQYF. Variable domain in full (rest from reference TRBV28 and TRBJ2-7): DVKVTQSSRYLVKRTGEKVFLECVQDMDHENMFWYRQDPGLGLRLIYFSYDVKMKEKGDIPEGYSVSREKKERFSLILESASTNQTSMYLCASIPVDGSKVEQYFGPGTRLTVT.

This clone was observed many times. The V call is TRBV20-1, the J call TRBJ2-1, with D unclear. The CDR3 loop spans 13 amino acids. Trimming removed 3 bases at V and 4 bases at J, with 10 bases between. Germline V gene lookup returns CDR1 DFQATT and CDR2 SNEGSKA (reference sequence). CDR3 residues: CSARKQVYNEQFF. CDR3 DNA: TGCAGTGCTAGGAAGCAAGTTTACAATGAGCAGTTCTTC.

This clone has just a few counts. CDR3 coding DNA: TGTGCCAGCAGTTCCTTTGGCTTAGCGGTGTATGAGCAGTTCTTC. This gives the protein CASSSFGLAVYEQFF. The rearrangement uses TRBV6-2 or TRBV6-3 and TRBJ2-1; tentatively, D is TRBD2 (6 bases). The germline V and J ends were trimmed by 4 bases and 8 bases, with 18 bases remaining between them. This CDR3 region has 15 residues. The germline gives CDR1 MNHEY, CDR2 SVGEGT.

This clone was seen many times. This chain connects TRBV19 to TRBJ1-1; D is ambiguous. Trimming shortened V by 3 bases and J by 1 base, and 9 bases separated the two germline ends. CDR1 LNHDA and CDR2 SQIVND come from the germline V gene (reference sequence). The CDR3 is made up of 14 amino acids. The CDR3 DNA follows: TGTGCCAGTAGTATTCCAGGACCGAACACTGAAGCTTTCTTT. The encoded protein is CASSIPGPNTEAFF.

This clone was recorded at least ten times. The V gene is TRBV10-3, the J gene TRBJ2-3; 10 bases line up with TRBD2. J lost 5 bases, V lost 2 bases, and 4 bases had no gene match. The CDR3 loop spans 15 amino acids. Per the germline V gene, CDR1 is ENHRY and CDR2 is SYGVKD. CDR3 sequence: CAISELAGDEDTQYF. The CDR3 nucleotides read TGTGCCATCAGTGAGCTAGCGGGAGATGAAGATACGCAGTATTTT.

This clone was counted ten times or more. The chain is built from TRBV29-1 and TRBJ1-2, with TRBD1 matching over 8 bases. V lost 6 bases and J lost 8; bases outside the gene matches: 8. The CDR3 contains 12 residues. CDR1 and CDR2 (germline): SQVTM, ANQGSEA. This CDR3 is CSVRGQGKGYTF. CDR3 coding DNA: TGCAGCGTCCGCGGACAGGGTAAAGGCTACACCTTC.

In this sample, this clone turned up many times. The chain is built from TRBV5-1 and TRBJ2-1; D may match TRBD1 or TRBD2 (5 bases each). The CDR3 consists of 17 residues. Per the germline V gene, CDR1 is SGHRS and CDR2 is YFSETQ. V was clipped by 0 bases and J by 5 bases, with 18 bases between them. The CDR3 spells CASSLGAWAGSDNEQFF. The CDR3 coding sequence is TGCGCCAGCAGCTTGGGCGCCTGGGCAGGGAGCGACAATGAGCAGTTCTTC. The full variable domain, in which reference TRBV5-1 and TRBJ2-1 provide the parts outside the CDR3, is KAGVTQTPRYLIKTRGQQVTLSCSPISGHRSVSWYQQTPGQGLQFLFEYFSETQRNKGNFPGRFSGRQFSNSRSEMNVSTLELGDSALYLCASSLGAWAGSDNEQFFGPGTRLTVL.

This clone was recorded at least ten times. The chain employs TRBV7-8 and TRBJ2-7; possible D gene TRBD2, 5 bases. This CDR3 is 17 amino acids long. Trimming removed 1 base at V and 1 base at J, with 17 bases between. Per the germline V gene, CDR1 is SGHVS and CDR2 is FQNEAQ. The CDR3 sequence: CASSLGFFGKTSYEQYF. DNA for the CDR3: TGTGCCAGCAGCTTAGGGTTCTTCGGGAAGACGTCCTACGAGCAGTACTTC. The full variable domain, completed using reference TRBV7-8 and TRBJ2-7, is GAGVSQSPRYKVAKRGQDVALRCDPISGHVSLFWYQQALGQGPEFLTYFQNEAQLDKSGLPSDRFFAERPEGSVSTLKIQRTQQEDSAVYLCASSLGFFGKTSYEQYFGPGTRLTVT.

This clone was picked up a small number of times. In nucleotides, the CDR3 is TGTGCCAGCAGTGCAAAGTGTGACGAAAAACTGTTTTTT. This codes for CASSAKCDEKLFF. V is TRBV6-1 and J is TRBJ1-4, with unresolved D. V dropped 4 bases and J dropped 8 bases, with 11 bases sitting between them. The CDR3 consists of 13 residues. Per the germline V gene, CDR1 is MNHNS and CDR2 is SASEGT.